The 3 T cell receptor beta chains below all came from one sample that was sequenced in a study of blood T cell repertoires in COVID-19. The repertoire was sequenced with immunoSEQ multiplex PCR; TCRdb's copy has only in-frame clones and lacks some. The sample lists approximately 150,000 clones, around nine tenths occurring once. The sample was peripheral blood. These receptors were obtained from a human donor in a cohort sampled during active COVID-19.

The rearrangement joins TRBV24-1 to TRBJ2-5; 10 nucleotides agree with TRBD1. J lost 3 bases, V lost 7 bases, and 7 bases had no gene match. The CDR3 length is 15 residues. CDR1 is KGHDR, CDR2 SFDVKD, per germline. The CDR3 sequence: CATSRGQGRKETQYF. CDR3 nucleotide sequence: TGTGCCACCAGCCGGGGACAGGGGAGAAAAGAGACCCAGTACTTC.

This clone appeared once. This chain links TRBV28 with TRBJ1-3, with D perhaps matching TRBD1 (6 bases). The CDR3 runs to 13 residues. CDR1 MDHEN and CDR2 SYDVKM come from the germline V gene. V was trimmed by 9 bases and J by 4 bases, leaving 13 bases between them. CDR3 protein: CASRGGDGNTIYF. For the CDR3, the DNA is TGTGCCAGTAGGGGGGGAGACGGAAACACCATATATTTT.

The chain uses TRBV28 and TRBJ1-2, with TRBD1 matching 12 bases. The CDR3 spans 17 residues. Looked up from germline, CDR1 is MDHEN and CDR2 is SYDVKM. V lost 2 bases and J lost 4; bases outside the gene matches: 8. The chain's CDR3 is CASSLRDRGRFTYGYTF. The CDR3 nucleotides are TGTGCCAGCAGTTTACGGGACAGGGGGCGGTTTACCTATGGCTACACCTTC.